These T cell receptor beta chains were read from a single sample in a study of blood T cell repertoires in COVID-19. Here immunoSEQ multiplex PCR was the method, and the copy in TCRdb shows in-frame clones only, minus some. The table shows fewer than 350,000 clones, with approximately 89% occurring only once. Sequencing input: peripheral blood. The origin of the receptors is a woman in her forties or fifties who had recovered from COVID-19. Both conserved end residues are part of each CDR3. A D gene is named only where the DNA matches it firmly. Some rows have no size entry. The others give once, few or many, or a class for an expanded clone.

J	D	V	size	DNA	CDR3
TRBJ2-1	TRBD1	TRBV7-2	-	TGTGCCAGCAGCTTCCCGGCAGGGGGTTTATCCTACAATGAGCAGTTCTTC	CASSFPAGGLSYNEQFF
TRBJ1-2	-	TRBV28	-	TGTGCCAGCAGTTTACGGGGGGCGAGAGGCTACACCTTC	CASSLRGARGYTF
TRBJ2-5	TRBD2	TRBV7-2	-	TGTGCCAGCAGCTACAGCGGGGGCCCTTTAGGGACCCAGTACTTC	CASSYSGGPLGTQYF
TRBJ2-7	-	TRBV27	-	TGTGCCAGCAGTTTTCAGCAGGGCTACGAGCAGTACTTC	CASSFQQGYEQYF
TRBJ1-2	-	TRBV25-1	-	TGTGCCAGCATTCCAGGCTTATATGGCTACACCTTC	CASIPGLYGYTF
TRBJ1-1	TRBD1	TRBV19	once	TGTGCCAGTAGTATAGATAGTGAAGTACAGGGGGAGGACACTGAAGCTTTCTTT	CASSIDSEVQGEDTEAFF
TRBJ2-3	TRBD2	TRBV15	-	TGTGCCACCAGCAGAGATGGAATATGGGTAGCGGGTTCCACAGATACGCAGTATTTT	CATSRDGIWVAGSTDTQYF
TRBJ1-1	-	TRBV5-1	-	TGCGCCAGCACCCCCTTGGGGCCCCCAAACACTGAAGCTTTCTTT	CASTPLGPPNTEAFF
TRBJ1-2	-	TRBV9	few	TGTGCCAGCAGCCTAGAGGGGGGGTCTAACTATGGCTACACCTTC	CASSLEGGSNYGYTF
TRBJ2-5	TRBD2	TRBV14	-	TGTGCCAGCAGCCAAGTAGGCGGGAGGCGAGAGACCCAGTACTTC	CASSQVGGRRETQYF
TRBJ2-7	-	TRBV28	-	TGTGCCAGCAGTTTGCCAAGGGGCGAGCAGTACTTC	CASSLPRGEQYF
TRBJ1-2	-	TRBV4-3	-	TGCGCCAGCAGCCAAGAGCCCAGCAGGATCTATGGCTACACCTTC	CASSQEPSRIYGYTF
TRBJ1-5	-	TRBV2	-	TGTGCCAGCAGTAGCTCTGGAGCCCCCAATCAGCCCCAGCATTTT	CASSSSGAPNQPQHF
TRBJ2-1	TRBD2	TRBV7-3	-	TGTGCCAGCAGCCAACTAGCGGGAAACTCCTACAATGAGCAGTTCTTC	CASSQLAGNSYNEQFF
TRBJ2-2	TRBD1	TRBV6-4	-	TGTGCCAGCAGTGACTCGGACAGGGCCGGGGAGCTGTTTTTT	CASSDSDRAGELFF
TRBJ2-5	-	TRBV29-1	-	TGCAGCGTTGGGGCAGGGGGGAAAGAGACCCAGTACTTC	CSVGAGGKETQYF
TRBJ2-1	TRBD2	TRBV19	-	TGTGCCAGTAGTTCAACGGGAGGCCTCCTTAACAATGAGCAGTTCTTC	CASSSTGGLLNNEQFF
TRBJ1-2	-	TRBV9	-	TGTGCCAGCAGCGCGGAGGCGAGAGCTAACTATGGCTACACCTTC	CASSAEARANYGYTF
TRBJ2-3	-	TRBV28	-	TGTGCCAGCATCACCCGAAACATAGATACGCAGTATTTT	CASITRNIDTQYF
TRBJ2-7	-	TRBV19	-	TGTGCCAGTAGCACAAACCCACGGCCGGGACAAAACTACGAGCAGTACTTC	CASSTNPRPGQNYEQYF
TRBJ2-7	-	TRBV7-9	-	TGTGCCAGCAGCAAACTAGAAGGGCAGTACTTC	CASSKLEGQYF
TRBJ2-1	TRBD2	TRBV10-3	-	TGTGCCATCAGTGGGTCCCGGGTTAGCGGGGGATACAATGAGCAGTTCTTC	CAISGSRVSGGYNEQFF
TRBJ1-5	-	TRBV20-1	-	TGCAGTGCTAGTCCTTCGGGGAGCTTAGGTCAGCCCCAGCATTTT	CSASPSGSLGQPQHF
TRBJ1-3	-	TRBV28	-	TGTGCCAGCAGTTCATTAGGCGGACAGCATGTTCTTGGAAACACCATATATTTT	CASSSLGGQHVLGNTIYF
TRBJ2-7	-	TRBV19	-	TGTGCCAGTAGTAGTAGGAAAGGACACCTGTCCTACGAGCAGTACTTC	CASSSRKGHLSYEQYF
TRBJ2-5	TRBD2	TRBV9	-	TGTGCCAGCAGCGTAGGGGCCGCGGGAGCCGGGGAGACCCAGTACTTC	CASSVGAAGAGETQYF
TRBJ1-1	TRBD1	TRBV28	-	TGTGCCAGCAGTTTAGGACAGGGCTTTGAAGCTTTCTTT	CASSLGQGFEAFF
TRBJ1-4	-	TRBV19	-	TGTGCCAGTAGCTACAGAGCAACTAATGAAAAACTGTTTTTT	CASSYRATNEKLFF
TRBJ2-4	-	TRBV19	-	TGTGCCAGTAGGGGCCAGGGTGGCAACATTCAGTACTTC	CASRGQGGNIQYF
TRBJ2-1	-	TRBV3-1/TRBV3-2	-	TGTGCCAGCAGCCCTAGTTCCTACAATGAGCAGTTCTTC	CASSPSSYNEQFF
TRBJ2-7	TRBD2	TRBV20-1	-	TGCAGTGCTAGTCGCCTAGCGGGGTCCTACGAGCAGTACTTC	CSASRLAGSYEQYF
TRBJ2-3	TRBD1	TRBV2	-	TGTGCCAGCAGTGTGAATAACAGGGGGACAGATACGCAGTATTTT	CASSVNNRGTDTQYF
TRBJ2-7	-	TRBV30	-	TGTGCCTGGAGTGTCGGGCAGGGGGGAGACGAGCAGTACTTC	CAWSVGQGGDEQYF
TRBJ1-5	TRBD1	TRBV6-5	-	TGTGCCAGCAGTAACGGACAGGGCCGAAATCAGCCCCAGCATTTT	CASSNGQGRNQPQHF
TRBJ1-5	-	TRBV28	once	TGTGCCAGCAGTTTAAGCGGGGCCAATCAGCCCCAGCATTTT	CASSLSGANQPQHF
TRBJ1-6	TRBD1	TRBV7-2	-	TGTGCCAGCAGCCCGGGACAGGGAAGCAATTCACCCCTCCACTTT	CASSPGQGSNSPLHF
TRBJ2-2	-	TRBV28	few	TGTGCCAGCAGTTTCTACTCCGGGGAGCTGTTTTTT	CASSFYSGELFF